The 5 T cell receptor beta chains presented below share a single source sample, sequenced in a study of cytomegalovirus exposure and HLA in healthy donors. This PCR relied on a set of 60 Vbeta primers and 13 Jbeta primers. The assay was immunoSEQ multiplex PCR, and TCRdb's table has in-frame clones only and misses some. In the table there are more than 250,000 clones, approximately 90% of which are singletons. The sequencing sample was made of PBMCs. The receptors shown here come from a young woman in good health and CMV-seronegative.

In this sample, this clone turned up once. The rearrangement links TRBV27 to TRBJ2-1; 7 bases agree with TRBD2. Germline V gene lookup returns CDR1 MNHEY and CDR2 SMNVEV (reference sequence). The trim removed 5 bases at V and 12 bases at J, leaving 16 bases unmatched. The CDR3 is 15 residues long. The DNA for the CDR3 is TGTGCCAGCAGTCCCGGGACTACCTTACTGAGGGGGCAGTTCTTC. Protein product: CASSPGTTLLRGQFF.

The chain carries TRBV4-1 and TRBJ1-3; 9 nucleotides agree with TRBD1. This CDR3 is 20 amino acids long. J was trimmed by 0 bases and V by 0 bases; bases with no gene match: 12. Per germline, CDR1 MGHRA and CDR2 YSYEKL. In DNA form, the CDR3 reads TGCGCCAGCAGCCAAGAAAGGGCCGGGACAGGGATAAGCTCTGGAAACACCATATATTTT. Its protein is CASSQERAGTGISSGNTIYF.

The V and J genes are TRBV27 and TRBJ2-7; 8 bases are shared with TRBD1. This CDR3 is 18 amino acids long. Losses at the gene ends were 5 bases for V and 3 bases for J; bases not matched to a gene: 18. Looked up from germline, CDR1 is MNHEY and CDR2 is SMNVEV (reference sequence). This CDR3 is CASSPLSGRDRRYYEQYF. For the CDR3, the DNA is TGTGCCAGCAGTCCACTCTCTGGCCGGGACAGGCGATACTACGAGCAGTACTTC.

V usage is TRBV7-8 and J usage is TRBJ1-3, with 10 positions matching TRBD1. The V segment lost 1 base and the J segment 1 base; nucleotides outside the gene matches: 4. The CDR3 runs 17 residues. The V gene's germline CDR1 is SGHVS and CDR2 FQNEAQ. The CDR3 region is CASSLGQGASSGNTIYF. The CDR3 DNA reads TGTGCCAGCAGCTTAGGACAGGGGGCTAGTTCTGGAAACACCATATATTTT.

This rearrangement joins TRBV2 to TRBJ1-5; D not resolved. The CDR3 is 11 amino acids. V was shortened by 4 bases and J by 5 bases, with 3 bases between the two germline ends. The germline V gene encodes CDR1 SNHLY and CDR2 FYNNEI. The DNA of the CDR3 is TGTGCCAGCAGTGGAGATCAGCCCCAGCATTTT. This translates into CASSGDQPQHF.